The T cell receptor beta chain under discussion was sequenced for a study of OX40 agonist ivuxolimab in advanced cancers. Some background on the complete study: Ivuxolimab was an agonistic, fully human IgG2 monoclonal antibody directed against OX40 (CD134), a costimulatory receptor. Prior anti-PD-1, anti-PD-L1 or anti-CTLA-4 therapy was permitted, and checkpoint inhibitors had been received by more than 35% of dose-escalation patients. Among the roughly 52 dose-escalation patients, some 20 had hepatocellular carcinoma, some 15 melanoma, 9 renal cell carcinoma and 9 head and neck cancer. Peripheral TCRbeta sequencing aimed to test whether ivuxolimab altered TCR sequence diversity and caused clonal T-cell expansion. Intravenous ivuxolimab was administered to patients every 2 weeks at six dose levels: 0.01, 0.1, 0.3, 1.5, 3 and 10 mg/kg. The paper describes the monotherapy dose-escalation part (N of about 47 patients) of the phase I trial of ivuxolimab. A male proportion of 82.7% and a mean age of about 60 years, ranging from about 20 to 85, were recorded for the dose-escalation cohort. Partial responses occurred in three dose-escalation patients: two with cutaneous melanoma and one with hepatocellular carcinoma.

For sequencing of the TCRbeta CDR3 region, genomic DNA was extracted from the sorted cells. The immunoSEQ Assay was used to sequence the TCRbeta CDR3 regions. TCRdb limited this immuneACCESS table to in-frame rearrangements with V and J called. A share of clones is missing; checked studies link under half to unresolved V genes, and the rest is unexplained. This sample is represented by 13,000 to 15,000 clones; 93% of them were singletons. The top ten clonotypes cover about 20% of the sample. The trial excluded patients who had a history of autoimmune disease or who were on systemic immunosuppression. Peripheral blood for TCR sequencing was collected from all dose cohorts at baseline, on cycle 4 day 1, and on cycle 7 day 1. Samples came from an open-label, multicenter, first-in-human phase I dose-escalation trial of ivuxolimab. Adults with locally advanced or metastatic melanoma, renal cell, hepatocellular, or head and neck squamous cell carcinoma were enrolled in the trial. Before TCR sequencing, CD4+ and CD8+ T cells were separately sorted from peripheral blood.

A remark on this clone: There is no known antigen for this receptor. No base quality information exists; no much larger clone differs at one position.

The paper as a whole reports these results and caveats: Partial responders in the 0.1-3.0 mg/kg groups had among the lowest normalized peripheral clonal expansion, especially among CD8+ T cells. At doses of 0.1 to 3.0 mg/kg, clonal expansion of both CD4+ and CD8+ T cells in blood was seen between baseline and week 6. Antigen specificity was not determined for the clonally expanded peripheral T cells. After ivuxolimab, more expanded clones were found on average in CD8+ T cells than in CD4+ T cells. Low levels of normalized T-cell clonal expansion were also seen in some patients who did not respond.

The specimen comprised CD4+ or CD8+ T cells sorted from blood, sampled in a trial of the OX40 agonist ivuxolimab. This clonotype originated in an adult with an advanced solid tumor such as melanoma, head and neck, liver or kidney cancer.

The CDR3 protein sequence reads: CASSLGSGPPLAYEQYF. The nucleotide sequence reads as follows: TGTGCCAGCAGCTTAGGGTCAGGACCGCCGCTTGCATACGAGCAGTACTTC. The chain uses TRBV7-6 and TRBJ2-7; confidence is insufficient to name the D gene. CDR1 and CDR2 are read off the germline V gene as SGHVS and FNYEAQ. The CDR3 contains 17 residues, cysteine and phenylalanine counted. The sequence is cut down to CDR3 DNA, 51 bases in frame from base 1. The V end loses 1 base and the J end loses 4 bases, and a stretch of 20 bases separates them.